This TCR beta chain was identified in a study of neoadjuvant anti-PD-1 for oral cavity cancer. Study background: Patients without progression received a fourth nivolumab dose around day 43, then surgical resection on days 50-56.

The table came from immunoSEQ multiplex PCR; TCRdb's copy has only in-frame clones and leaves some out. The data contain about 14,000 clones, around two thirds of them seen just once; the ten biggest clones take up about 2.9%. Patients were newly diagnosed with stage II-IVA oral cavity squamous cell carcinoma without prior systemic or radiation treatment. Analysis of PBMCs was direct, with no culture step. V was trimmed by 3 bases and J by 5 bases, leaving 16 bases between them. CDR1 WSHSY and CDR2 SAAADI come from the germline V gene. The CDR3 consists of 15 residues. The genes are TRBV10-2 and TRBJ2-5; the D is unclear. The TCR was taken from a person between 40 and 79 years old with oral cavity squamous cell carcinoma. The material sequenced was PBMCs, taken before nivolumab (anti-PD-1) treatment. The CDR3 region has the DNA TGCGCCAGCAGTGAATCTAGGGTAATGGGGGAGACCCAGTACTTC. It codes for CASSESRVMGETQYF.